Following are 2 T cell receptor beta chains from one sample sequenced in a study of blood T cell repertoires in COVID-19. Data came from immunoSEQ multiplex PCR; TCRdb stores just in-frame clones and leaves some out. The table has 190,000 or so clones, approximately 86% seen once. Sequencing was done on a sample of peripheral blood. Receptors were obtained from a man aged 55-75 years with COVID-19, enrolled during active disease.

This clone has more than one count but fewer than ten. The chain carries TRBV4-3 and TRBJ2-7; D uncertain. The CDR3 is made up of 17 amino acids. Per germline, CDR1 LGHNA and CDR2 YSLEER. Trimming left V 1 base short and J 5 bases short, with 21 bases between. CDR3 protein: CASSQGLAPGGSNEQYF. The CDR3 DNA sequence: TGCGCCAGCAGCCAAGGTCTTGCTCCTGGCGGCTCGAACGAGCAGTACTTC.

The J gene is TRBJ2-7, the V gene TRBV30; D might be TRBD1 (6 bases). Trimming left V 5 bases short and J 2 bases short, with 10 bases between. CDR3 size: 12 residues. Germline V lookup: CDR1 GTSNPN, CDR2 SVGIG (reference sequence). The CDR3 bases are TGTGCCTGGGCAGGACAGACCTACGAGCAGTACTTC. This sequence encodes CAWAGQTYEQYF. Using reference TRBV30 and TRBJ2-7 for the parts outside the CDR3, the full variable domain is SQTIHQWPATLVQPVGSPLSLECTVEGTSNPNLYWYRQAAGRGLQLLFYSVGIGQISSEVPQNLSASRPQDRQFILSSKKLLLSDSGFYLCAWAGQTYEQYFGPGTRLTVT.